Below, 23 T cell receptor beta chains from the same sample are listed, as sequenced in a study of metastatic and nonmetastatic thyroid tumors. Patients were all untreated before their thyroid surgery. TCRdb reanalyzed the PCR reads via MiXCR. The sample includes about 12,000 clones, approximately 23% of them seen just once. The sample was adjacent normal tissue. These receptors were taken from a female donor with papillary thyroid cancer or a benign thyroid nodule (not recorded which). Some clones in this sample may be carry-over from other donors' samples.

The chain has TRBV5-5 and TRBJ2-7; D not resolved. Trimming removed 3 bases at V and 3 bases at J, with 10 bases between. The CDR3 is 13 residues long. Germline V gene lookup returns CDR1 SGHKS and CDR2 YYEKEE (reference sequence). DNA for the CDR3: TGTGCCAGCAGCTCGGAACAGAGCTACGAGCAGTACTTC. The encoded protein is CASSSEQSYEQYF.

The chain recombines TRBV15 with TRBJ1-1, with D unclear. Germline values: CDR1 LNHNV, CDR2 YYDKDF (reference sequence). The germline V and J ends were trimmed by 0 bases and 5 bases, with 10 bases remaining between them. This CDR3 spans 14 amino acids. For the CDR3, the DNA is TGTGCCACCAGCAGAGATTTGGGAGGAACTGAAGCTTTCTTT. Translating it yields CATSRDLGGTEAFF.

CDR3 residues: CASSQVTGELFF. The CDR3 nucleotides are TGTGCCAGCAGCCAAGTCACCGGGGAGCTGTTTTTT. The V call is TRBV4-2, the J call TRBJ2-2; D unresolved. The ends were cut back, 1 base at V and 4 bases at J, with 1 base in the middle. Germline CDR1 LGHNA, CDR2 YNFKEQ. The CDR3 contains 12 residues.

The chain combines TRBV6-1 with TRBJ1-4, with D unresolved. V gave up 0 bases and J gave up 9 bases, with 23 bases separating them. CDR1 MNHNS and CDR2 SASEGT come from the germline V gene. This CDR3 spans 18 amino acids. CDR3 nucleotide sequence: TGTGCCAGCAGTGAAGCAATTCGAGGCTCGGTGACGAATAAAAAACTGTTTTTT. Translation: CASSEAIRGSVTNKKLFF.

In this sample, this clone turned up a few times. The chain has TRBV6-1 and TRBJ1-3; the D gene is possibly TRBD1 (6 bases). Germline CDR1 and CDR2: MNHNS and SASEGT. V was pared by 3 bases and J by 2 bases, with 14 bases between. CDR3 length equals 16 residues. This CDR3 is CASSDPRGMAGNTIYF. Here the CDR3 DNA reads TGTGCCAGCAGTGACCCCAGGGGTATGGCTGGAAACACCATATATTTT.

This rearrangement joins TRBV6-2 or TRBV6-3 to TRBJ1-5, with TRBD1 matching over 9 bases. Looked up from germline, CDR1 is MNHEY and CDR2 is SVGEGT. The V gene end was trimmed by 7 bases and the J gene end by 4 bases; junction bases not matched to a gene: 5. The CDR3 spans 14 residues. CDR3 region: CASMLQGANQPQHF. The CDR3 coding sequence is TGTGCCAGCATGTTACAGGGGGCGAATCAGCCCCAGCATTTT.

The sample holds a few counts of this clone. The chain employs TRBV2 and TRBJ1-2; the D is unclear. V lost 5 bases and J lost 3, with 10 bases in between. This CDR3 has 13 residues. The germline V gene encodes CDR1 SNHLY and CDR2 FYNNEI. CDR3 region: CASSIQPHYGYTF. The CDR3 nucleotides read TGTGCCAGCAGTATACAGCCTCACTATGGCTACACCTTC.

This clone is classed as medium-sized. The chain employs TRBV12-5 and TRBJ2-1; D gene unclear. The CDR3 loop spans 13 amino acids. V shed 4 bases and J shed 5 bases, with 9 bases lying between them. Germline assignment: CDR1 LGHNT and CDR2 FRNRAP. Written as DNA, the CDR3 is TGTGCTAGTGGTTACCCTCAGGACAATGAGCAGTTCTTC. This translates into CASGYPQDNEQFF.

The chain combines TRBV10-3 with TRBJ1-1; the D gene is possibly TRBD1 (6 bases). V lost 6 bases and J 1 base, leaving 15 bases between the germline ends. The CDR3 loop spans 15 amino acids. CDR1 and CDR2 (germline): ENHRY, SYGVKD. CDR3 amino acids: CAISPGTSQNTEAFF. The CDR3 DNA reads as TGTGCCATCAGCCCAGGGACAAGTCAGAACACTGAAGCTTTCTTT.

This clone has more than one count but fewer than ten. This chain connects TRBV12-3 or TRBV12-4 to TRBJ1-1, with a tentative D call TRBD1 (5 bases). The germline V and J ends were trimmed by 7 bases and 3 bases, with 18 bases remaining between them. The CDR3 spans 15 residues. The CDR3 loop reads CASTPGAFGDTEAFF. The CDR3, as DNA: TGTGCCAGCACCCCTGGGGCTTTTGGGGACACTGAAGCTTTCTTT.

The rearrangement uses TRBV9 and TRBJ2-7; no firm D call. V was trimmed by 2 bases and J by 6 bases, leaving 12 bases between them. The germline gives CDR1 SGDLS, CDR2 YYNGEE. This CDR3 spans 13 amino acids. The CDR3 reads CASSVSDFSEQYF. In nucleotides, the CDR3 is TGTGCCAGCAGCGTGAGTGATTTTAGCGAGCAGTACTTC.

V is TRBV7-9 and J is TRBJ2-7, with D unclear. Germline CDR1 SEHNR, CDR2 FQNEAQ (reference sequence). The CDR3 contains 14 residues. The V gene lost 1 base and the J gene lost 1 base, with 8 bases spanning the gap. CDR3 DNA sequence: TGTGCCAGCAGCTTAGTGGGCGAATCCTACGAGCAGTACTTC. It is translated as CASSLVGESYEQYF.

This clone was picked up many times. The V gene is TRBV5-4, the J gene TRBJ2-7, with TRBD2 matching over 8 bases. Per the germline V gene, CDR1 is SGHNT and CDR2 is YYREEE (reference sequence). J was trimmed by 0 bases and V by 4 bases; bases with no gene match: 9. The length of the CDR3 is 16 residues. The CDR3 DNA follows: TGTGCCAGCAGCCCCGGGGGGGGCGTAACCTCCTACGAGCAGTACTTC. This translates into CASSPGGGVTSYEQYF.

This clone is labeled as medium-sized. The chain couples TRBV7-2 to TRBJ2-1; no clear D gene. CDR1 and CDR2 from the germline V gene are SGHTA and FQGNSA. CDR3 size: 15 residues. V was clipped by 6 bases and J by 3 bases, with 15 bases between them. In DNA form, the CDR3 reads TGTGCCAGCAGTCGTCCCCCAGGCCACTACAATGAGCAGTTCTTC. Its protein is CASSRPPGHYNEQFF.

This clone has a handful of counts. The rearrangement joins TRBV27 to TRBJ2-5; 9 bases align to TRBD2. The V gene end was trimmed by 0 bases and the J gene end by 7 bases; junction bases not matched to a gene: 9. The CDR3 has 16 amino acids. Germline CDR1 is MNHEY and CDR2 is SMNVEV (reference sequence). The CDR3 is CASSLSLAGVPRTQYF. CDR3 in DNA: TGTGCCAGCAGTTTATCGTTAGCGGGAGTACCGAGGACCCAGTACTTC.

This clone was observed at least ten times. V is TRBV7-2 and J is TRBJ1-5; TRBD1 might be the D (6 bases). V was shortened by 1 base and J by 2 bases, with 18 bases between the two germline ends. Germline lookup yields CDR1 SGHTA and CDR2 FQGNSA. The length of the CDR3 is 18 residues. The chain's CDR3 is CASSLVGHRARGNQPQHF. Here the CDR3 DNA reads TGTGCCAGCAGCTTAGTGGGACACCGAGCTCGGGGCAATCAGCCCCAGCATTTT.

By frequency in the sample, this clone is large (0.1 to 1%). V is TRBV6-1 and J is TRBJ1-5; TRBD1 matches at 7 bases. There are 15 residues in the CDR3. Germline V gene lookup returns CDR1 MNHNS and CDR2 SASEGT. V shed 5 bases and J 3 bases; nucleotides not matched to a gene: 7. The CDR3: CASSPRQGNNQPQHF. In nucleotides, the CDR3 is TGTGCCAGCAGTCCCCGACAGGGAAACAATCAGCCCCAGCATTTT.

A few counts support this clone. The conserved closing phenylalanine or tryptophan is absent in this CDR3, likely reflecting a read error. This chain links TRBV12-3 or TRBV12-4 with TRBJ2-7; TRBD2 matches 8 bases. The CDR3 consists of 16 residues. V lost 2 bases to trimming and J lost 4 bases; unmatched junction nucleotides: 10. The CDR3 protein is CASSLSTSVLPYEQYL. In DNA, the CDR3 is TGTGCCAGCAGTTTATCGACTAGCGTTCTCCCTTACGAGCAGTACCTC.

This clone was found many times. The rearrangement links TRBV27 to TRBJ2-5; TRBD2 agrees at 9 bases. This CDR3 has 15 amino acids. V shed 4 bases and J 4 bases; nucleotides not matched to a gene: 7. The germline gives CDR1 MNHEY, CDR2 SMNVEV (reference sequence). CDR3 nucleotide sequence: TGTGCCAGCAGTTGGCTAGCGGGATTGAGAGAGACCCAGTACTTC. Residues: CASSWLAGLRETQYF.

This clone was seen a few times. The V and J genes are TRBV19 and TRBJ2-1; 15 nucleotides agree with TRBD2. Trimming removed 6 bases from V and 8 bases from J; junction bases left unmatched: 5. Germline V lookup: CDR1 LNHDA, CDR2 SQIVND (reference sequence). The CDR3 contains 15 residues. In DNA form, the CDR3 reads TGTGCCAGTAGCGGACTAGCGGGAGGGCAGGATGAGCAGTTCTTC. Protein: CASSGLAGGQDEQFF.

This clone was recorded at least ten times. The V call is TRBV19, the J call TRBJ2-2; D call uncertain. Germline lookup yields CDR1 LNHDA and CDR2 SQIVND (reference sequence). V gave up 3 bases and J gave up 7 bases, with 6 bases separating them. This CDR3 region has 12 residues. For the CDR3, the DNA is TGTGCCAGTAGTATCGGCTACGGGGAGCTGTTTTTT. This sequence encodes CASSIGYGELFF.

The chain recombines TRBV20-1 with TRBJ2-3, with 13 bases lining up with TRBD2. The CDR3 totals 16 residues. V gave up 5 bases and J gave up 5 bases; unmatched junction bases: 10. Germline V gene data show CDR1 as DFQATT and CDR2 as SNEGSKA (reference sequence). CDR3 bases: TGCAGTGCTGCAATACTAGCGGGAGGGACGGGAGATACGCAGTATTTT. It specifies CSAAILAGGTGDTQYF.

In its sample, this clone is medium-sized. The chain has TRBV28 and TRBJ2-7; D unresolved. Trimming took 1 base from V and 3 from J, leaving 4 bases between them. Germline lookup yields CDR1 MDHEN and CDR2 SYDVKM. The CDR3 is 12 amino acids. The CDR3 bases are TGTGCCAGCAGTTTATTCGACTACGAGCAGTACTTC. It codes for CASSLFDYEQYF.